A single sample gave rise to the 14 T cell receptor beta chains below, sequenced in a study of blood T cell repertoires in COVID-19. TCRdb's copy holds only in-frame clones and misses some; the assay was immunoSEQ multiplex PCR. The sample gives 150,000 to 160,000 clones, roughly 88% of which show up once; approximately 9.7% is in the top ten. Material: peripheral blood. All receptors derive from a woman in her fifties or sixties with acute or convalescent COVID-19.

The chain combines TRBV5-1 with TRBJ2-5; 7 positions agree with TRBD1. Unmatched junction bases numbered 0, after V lost 3 bases and J lost 1 base. The CDR3 is 13 residues long. Germline CDR1 is SGHRS and CDR2 is YFSETQ. Here the CDR3 DNA reads TGCGCCAGCAGCTGGGACAGCCAAGAGACCCAGTACTTC. Amino acids: CASSWDSQETQYF.

This clone was observed many times. This chain uses TRBV6-2 or TRBV6-3 with TRBJ1-2; TRBD1 matches at 10 bases. The CDR3 has 14 residues. CDR1 is MNHEY and CDR2 is SVGEGT in the germline V gene. V was clipped by 2 bases and J by 7 bases; unmatched bases: 4. The CDR3 sequence is CASSYLGQGFGYTF. CDR3 sequence (DNA): TGTGCCAGCAGTTACCTGGGACAGGGGTTTGGCTACACCTTC.

The rearrangement links TRBV7-2 to TRBJ1-4; 9 bases agree with TRBD1. V lost 3 bases to trimming and J lost 4 bases; unmatched junction nucleotides: 3. Germline CDR1 SGHTA, CDR2 FQGNSA. The CDR3 sequence is 15 residues long. The CDR3 here is CASSLDRGLNEKLFF. The CDR3, as DNA: TGTGCCAGCAGCTTGGACAGGGGCCTTAATGAAAAACTGTTTTTT.

The DNA for the CDR3 is TGCGCCAGCAGCGCGGGACTAGCGTGGGAGACCCAGTACTTC. Residues: CASSAGLAWETQYF. The rearrangement links TRBV5-1 to TRBJ2-5; 10 nucleotides agree with TRBD2. This CDR3 is built from 14 residues. V trimming: 4 bases; J trimming: 5 bases; junction bases outside the gene matches: 5. Germline values: CDR1 SGHRS, CDR2 YFSETQ.

This clone came up a few times. The chain combines TRBV5-1 with TRBJ2-3; possible D gene TRBD1, 5 bases. This CDR3 spans 14 amino acids. V lost 4 bases to trimming and J lost 0 bases, with 9 bases between them. The germline gives CDR1 SGHRS, CDR2 YFSETQ. The CDR3 bases are TGCGCCAGCAGCCAGACAGTCAGCACAGATACGCAGTATTTT. Residues: CASSQTVSTDTQYF.

This clone was counted only a few times. This chain uses TRBV6-6 with TRBJ2-3; D is unresolved. Germline-derived CDR1 and CDR2 are MNHNY and SVGAGI (reference sequence). V was trimmed by 3 bases and J by 0 bases, leaving 7 bases between them. The CDR3 is made up of 14 amino acids. CDR3 nucleotides: TGTGCCAGCAGTTATGCGGCTAGCACAGATACGCAGTATTTT. This encodes CASSYAASTDTQYF.

This clone was detected only once. J is TRBJ2-1 and V is TRBV4-2, with 11 positions matching TRBD1. The length of the CDR3 is 17 residues. Trimming cost V 0 bases and J 3 bases; bases outside gene matches: 4. CDR1 and CDR2 from the germline V gene are LGHNA and YNFKEQ. The CDR3 here is CASSQERGQGVYNEQFF. CDR3 coding DNA: TGTGCCAGCAGCCAAGAAAGGGGACAGGGGGTCTACAATGAGCAGTTCTTC.

This clone was recorded a few times. The rearrangement links TRBV7-2 to TRBJ1-6, with D hard to call. Germline CDR1 reads SGHTA; CDR2 reads FQGNSA. V dropped 3 bases and J dropped 9 bases, with 15 bases sitting between them. The CDR3 loop spans 15 amino acids. The CDR3 coding sequence is TGTGCCAGCAGCTTTTCTCCGGGAATAAGTTCACCCCTCCACTTT. Its protein is CASSFSPGISSPLHF.

The chain has TRBV5-1 and TRBJ2-3, with 9 bases that match TRBD2. The CDR3 has 13 residues. After removal of 6 bases from V and 6 bases from J, the junction contained 5 bases not matched to a gene. Germline CDR1 SGHRS, CDR2 YFSETQ. CDR3 nucleotides: TGCGCCAGCACGGCTAGCGGGACGGATACGCAGTATTTT. Its protein is CASTASGTDTQYF.

This clone appeared once. The chain couples TRBV24-1 to TRBJ2-2; the match to TRBD2 covers 10 bases. The CDR3 loop spans 15 amino acids. The trim removed 7 bases at V and 6 bases at J, leaving 7 bases unmatched. Germline V gene sequence: CDR1 KGHDR, CDR2 SFDVKD. CDR3 sequence reads: CATRASGSGPGELFF. CDR3 coding DNA: TGTGCCACCAGAGCTAGCGGGAGTGGTCCCGGGGAGCTGTTTTTT.

This chain uses TRBV5-1 with TRBJ2-3, with TRBD2 matching 14 bases. With V trimmed by 0 bases and J by 2 bases, 5 bases remained unmatched. This CDR3 is 18 amino acids long. Germline lookup yields CDR1 SGHRS and CDR2 YFSETQ. The DNA of the CDR3 is TGCGCCAGCAGCTTGGCCGGGGGACTAGCGGGGGCCACAGATACGCAGTATTTT. Its protein product is CASSLAGGLAGATDTQYF.

The V gene is TRBV30, the J gene TRBJ1-3, with 11 nucleotides matching TRBD1. With V trimmed by 5 bases and J by 2 bases, 2 bases remained unmatched. The CDR3 has 14 amino acids. The germline gives CDR1 GTSNPN, CDR2 SVGIG (reference sequence). The CDR3 loop reads CAWGQGATGNTIYF. CDR3 coding DNA: TGTGCCTGGGGACAGGGGGCGACTGGAAACACCATATATTTT.

V gene TRBV7-2 combines with J gene TRBJ2-5; 8 bases align to TRBD2. Losses at the gene ends were 3 bases for V and 5 bases for J; bases not matched to a gene: 5. Germline V gene lookup returns CDR1 SGHTA and CDR2 FQGNSA. The CDR3 covers 14 residues. The CDR3, as DNA: TGTGCCAGCAGCTTGCGGGGGGCCTCGGAGACCCAGTACTTC. Translation gives CASSLRGASETQYF.

The chain combines TRBV5-6 with TRBJ2-7, with 11 bases that match TRBD2. Germline V gene data show CDR1 as SGHDT and CDR2 as YYEEEE. The CDR3 totals 15 residues. With 3 bases clipped from V and 6 bases from J, the junction kept 8 bases outside the gene matches. DNA for the CDR3: TGTGCCAGCAGCTCACTAGCGGGGGAGAAGTCCGAGCAGTACTTC. This translates into CASSSLAGEKSEQYF.